One sample yielded the 5 T cell receptor beta chains listed below, sequenced in a study of cytomegalovirus exposure and HLA in healthy donors. In the PCR, 60 Vbeta and 13 Jbeta primers were used. Profiling relied on immunoSEQ multiplex PCR, and the TCRdb table lists in-frame clones only, not all of them. The sample has more than 85,000 clones, 55% to 80% seen once. Sequencing was carried out using PBMCs. Source of these receptors: a human donor in good health.

V and J are TRBV10-3 and TRBJ1-4; maybe TRBD1 (6 bases). The germline gives CDR1 ENHRY, CDR2 SYGVKD. Trimming removed 9 bases from V and 7 bases from J, with 15 bases in between. The CDR3 runs to 13 residues. The CDR3 DNA is TGTGCCATACAGGGTTCGGAACTTGAAAAACTGTTTTTT. Encoded protein: CAIQGSELEKLFF.

V usage is TRBV7-9 and J usage is TRBJ2-7; TRBD1 aligns across 8 bases. The ends lost 5 bases at V and 2 bases at J; junction bases unmatched: 11. The CDR3 is 16 residues long. Germline CDR1 reads SEHNR; CDR2 reads FQNEAQ (reference sequence). CDR3 DNA sequence: TGTGCCAGCAGCCTTTCCAAGGACAGGGCCACCTACGAGCAGTACTTC. Amino acid sequence: CASSLSKDRATYEQYF. The full variable domain, its missing parts supplied by reference TRBV7-9 and TRBJ2-7, is DTGVSQNPRHKITKRGQNVTFRCDPISEHNRLYWYRQTLGQGPEFLTYFQNEAQLEKSRLLSDRFSAERPKGSFSTLEIQRTEQGDSAMYLCASSLSKDRATYEQYFGPGTRLTVT.

In its sample, this clone was seen a few times. CDR3 coding DNA: TGTGCCAGCAGTTTAAATGGGGCAGGTGGCTATGGCTACACCTTC. It encodes CASSLNGAGGYGYTF. The chain recombines TRBV28 with TRBJ1-2; weak D call: TRBD1 (5 bases). Germline V lookup: CDR1 MDHEN, CDR2 SYDVKM. CDR3 length: 15 residues. V was trimmed by 2 bases and J by 4 bases, leaving 14 bases between them.

The chain is built from TRBV7-9 and TRBJ2-7, with 8 positions matching TRBD2. V gave up 5 bases and J gave up 6 bases; unmatched junction bases: 18. This CDR3 comprises 17 residues. Germline CDR1 SEHNR, CDR2 FQNEAQ (reference sequence). CDR3 nucleotides: TGTGCCAGCAGCCCGCACCCCCTTGCGGGAGGTCTCGGCGAGCAGTACTTC. It is translated as CASSPHPLAGGLGEQYF.

This clone was seen a handful of times. The chain combines TRBV19 with TRBJ2-2; D is ambiguous. Trimming left V 3 bases short and J 4 bases short, with 3 bases between. The germline CDR1 and CDR2 sequences are LNHDA and SQIVND (reference sequence). CDR3 length equals 12 residues. DNA for the CDR3: TGTGCCAGTAGTATCCGCACCGGGGAGCTGTTTTTT. Encoded protein: CASSIRTGELFF.